The 17 T cell receptor beta chains below come from one sample, sequenced in a study of T cells after posttransplantation cyclophosphamide. Here immunoSEQ multiplex PCR was the method, and the copy in TCRdb shows in-frame clones only, minus some. The repertoire consists of roughly 42,000 clones, none detected only once. The sequenced sample consisted of PBMCs. All receptors derive from a woman in her 50s in good health and a related stem cell transplant donor.

This clone was picked up many times. V and J are TRBV11-2 and TRBJ1-1, with D perhaps TRBD1 (5 bases). V was pared by 4 bases and J by 5 bases, with 8 bases between. Per the germline V gene, CDR1 is SGHAT and CDR2 is FQNNGV. The CDR3 extends over 12 amino acids. CDR3 DNA sequence: TGTGCCAGCAGCTCGGGGGAGACTGAAGCTTTCTTT. Protein product: CASSSGETEAFF.

This clone was picked up many times. The rearrangement joins TRBV7-3 to TRBJ2-2; 7 bases are shared with TRBD2. Germline CDR1 SGHTA, CDR2 FQGTGA. V trimming: 1 base; J trimming: 6 bases; junction bases outside the gene matches: 8. This CDR3 comprises 16 residues. In nucleotides, the CDR3 is TGTGCCAGCAGCTTAAGTTGGCCTCGGGGGGCCGGGGAGCTGTTTTTT. Translating it yields CASSLSWPRGAGELFF.

This clone was recorded at least ten times. V and J are TRBV4-3 and TRBJ2-5, with D unresolved. Germline assignment: CDR1 LGHNA and CDR2 YSLEER. CDR3 length: 14 residues. Trimming left V 1 base short and J 0 bases short, with 6 bases between. The CDR3 here is CASSQARNQETQYF. The CDR3 nucleotides are TGCGCCAGCAGCCAAGCGAGGAACCAAGAGACCCAGTACTTC.

This clone was found a few times. V usage is TRBV25-1 and J usage is TRBJ1-2; 8 bases map to TRBD1. Unmatched junction bases numbered 13, after V lost 6 bases and J lost 4 bases. CDR3 length: 16 amino acids. Germline CDR1 MGHDK, CDR2 SYGVNS. CDR3 residues: CASSLGQGARGYGYTF. For the CDR3, the DNA is TGTGCCAGCAGCTTGGGGCAGGGGGCCAGGGGCTATGGCTACACCTTC.

This clone was seen repeatedly, ten times or more. The chain employs TRBV5-1 and TRBJ2-1; 10 bases match TRBD1. CDR1 is SGHRS, CDR2 YFSETQ, per germline. The CDR3 is 16 residues long. The junction had 7 bases not matched to a gene; V was cut back by 1 base and J by 6 bases. CDR3 protein: CASSLRGQGGSNEQFF. The CDR3 region has the DNA TGCGCCAGCAGCTTGAGAGGACAGGGGGGGTCCAATGAGCAGTTCTTC.

This clone was observed at least ten times. V and J are TRBV4-2 and TRBJ1-1; maybe TRBD1 (6 bases). V was clipped by 0 bases and J by 7 bases, with 18 bases between them. CDR1 and CDR2 (germline): LGHNA, YNFKEQ. The CDR3 spans 16 residues. The chain's CDR3 is CASSQDGAGGKGEAFF. In DNA form, the CDR3 reads TGTGCCAGCAGCCAAGATGGTGCGGGGGGCAAAGGTGAAGCTTTCTTT.

Ten or more counts support this clone. This chain connects TRBV4-2 to TRBJ2-7; 10 bases agree with TRBD2. V trimming: 0 bases; J trimming: 3 bases; junction bases outside the gene matches: 5. Germline V gene lookup returns CDR1 LGHNA and CDR2 YNFKEQ. The CDR3 loop spans 16 amino acids. This chain's CDR3 is CASSQEGASGGYEQYF. The CDR3 nucleotides are TGTGCCAGCAGCCAAGAGGGGGCTAGCGGGGGCTACGAGCAGTACTTC.

This clone was detected ten times or more. CDR3 coding DNA: TGTGCCAGCAGCTTAAGATCGGACCCAGGGGCCTCGAACACCGGGGAGCTGTTTTTT. Protein product: CASSLRSDPGASNTGELFF. This chain uses TRBV7-3 with TRBJ2-2; a weak D match, TRBD1 (6 bases). The CDR3 covers 19 residues. V was clipped by 1 base and J by 0 bases, with 18 bases between them. Germline lookup yields CDR1 SGHTA and CDR2 FQGTGA.

This clone was counted ten times or more. The V gene is TRBV27, the J gene TRBJ1-5, with 8 nucleotides matching TRBD1. CDR3 size: 14 residues. The V gene end was trimmed by 5 bases and the J gene end by 4 bases; junction bases not matched to a gene: 4. Germline loops: CDR1 MNHEY, CDR2 SMNVEV (reference sequence). The CDR3 sequence is CASSDTGGNQPQHF. CDR3 nucleotides: TGTGCCAGCAGTGATACAGGGGGAAATCAGCCCCAGCATTTT.

This clone came up a few times. V and J are TRBV30 and TRBJ1-2; weak D call: TRBD1 (5 bases). V was clipped by 4 bases and J by 5 bases, with 8 bases between them. The CDR3 loop spans 11 amino acids. Germline CDR1 GTSNPN, CDR2 SVGIG (reference sequence). This CDR3 reads CAWNKGYGYTF. The CDR3 nucleotides read TGTGCCTGGAATAAGGGGTATGGCTACACCTTC.

In this sample, this clone turned up many times. The J gene is TRBJ1-2, the V gene TRBV2; D is unclear. With 4 bases removed from V and 7 bases from J, the gap between germline ends came to 13 bases. Germline loops: CDR1 SNHLY, CDR2 FYNNEI. The CDR3 is 13 amino acids. The CDR3 DNA follows: TGTGCCAGCAGTGCCGACAAATTTGGTGGCTACACCTTC. Its translation: CASSADKFGGYTF. The complete variable domain, with remaining parts taken from reference TRBV2 and TRBJ1-2, reads EPEVTQTPSHQVTQMGQEVILRCVPISNHLYFYWYRQILGQKVEFLVSFYNNEISEKSEIFDDQFSVERPDGSNFTLKIRSTKLEDSAMYFCASSADKFGGYTFGSGTRLTVV.

A few counts support this clone. The rearrangement joins TRBV19 to TRBJ2-2, with D perhaps matching TRBD2 (6 bases). Germline CDR1 LNHDA, CDR2 SQIVND (reference sequence). V lost 6 bases and J lost 1, with 12 bases in between. The CDR3 consists of 15 residues. CDR3 residues: CASRLLALNTGELFF. For the CDR3, the DNA is TGTGCCAGTAGGTTACTAGCCCTGAACACCGGGGAGCTGTTTTTT.

In its sample, this clone was seen many times. The chain recombines TRBV6-5 with TRBJ1-1; D is uncertain. Germline CDR1 is MNHEY and CDR2 is SVGAGI. V was clipped by 10 bases and J by 2 bases, with 11 bases between them. The CDR3 length is 12 residues. The DNA for the CDR3 is TGTGCCATCAAGACACGTAACACTGAAGCTTTCTTT. This sequence encodes CAIKTRNTEAFF.

In its sample, this clone was seen a few times. V usage is TRBV28 and J usage is TRBJ2-5, with 7 bases lining up with TRBD1. The better agreement between TRBJ2-7 and the DNA end casts doubt on the J call. There are 14 residues in the CDR3. Germline values: CDR1 MDHEN, CDR2 SYDVKM. The CDR3 region has the DNA TGTGCCAGCAGTTCCAGGGACAGCGCACACGAGCAGTACTTC. As protein: CASSSRDSAHEQYF.

This clone was counted many times. The chain links TRBV7-3 to TRBJ1-2; a weak D match, TRBD1 (5 bases). Between the trimmed V and J ends, which lost 4 bases and 2 bases, there was a span of 8 bases. The germline V gene encodes CDR1 SGHTA and CDR2 FQGTGA. The CDR3 has 13 amino acids. The chain's CDR3 is CASSYRQNYGYTF. CDR3 nucleotide sequence: TGTGCCAGCAGCTACCGACAGAACTATGGCTACACCTTC.

This clone was found many times. V is TRBV5-4 and J is TRBJ1-1; D may be TRBD1 (6 bases). Trimming took off 3 bases at V and 4 bases at J, with 13 bases between the two ends. From germline, CDR1 is SGHNT and CDR2 YYREEE (reference sequence). This CDR3 region has 14 residues. CDR3: CASSSQGLSTEAFF. CDR3 nucleotide sequence: TGTGCCAGCAGCTCTCAGGGGCTGAGCACTGAAGCTTTCTTT.

In this sample, this clone turned up many times. J is TRBJ1-2 and V is TRBV6-5; 8 bases agree with TRBD1. Germline V gene sequence: CDR1 MNHEY, CDR2 SVGAGI. The CDR3 extends over 15 amino acids. The J segment lost 5 bases and the V segment lost 4 bases, leaving 9 bases of the junction unmatched. DNA of the CDR3: TGTGCCAGCAGTTCCGGTTCAGGGGGCTCATATGGCTACACCTTC. Translating it yields CASSSGSGGSYGYTF.